This record concerns one TCR beta chain sequence. The junction departs from the called germline gene at one end, perhaps through a read error. The data were obtained in a study of CD8+ T cells in alopecia areata. The CDR3 runs to 15 residues. In germline, CDR1 is SNHLY, CDR2 FYNNEI. RNA, once extracted, was reverse transcribed into cDNA for use as the sequencing template. Using immunoSEQ multiplex PCR, the repertoire was profiled, and TCRdb retains in-frame clones only, with some absent. The data show 100,000 to 150,000 clones, about 59% seen once. Treatment specified: oral pan-JAK inhibitor, 5-10 mg twice daily.

The genes are TRBV2 and TRBJ2-7; 12 bases fit TRBD2. The sequencing here drew on CD4+ T cells sorted from blood, taken at week 4, from a patient treated with tofacitinib. The TCR was taken from a human donor with alopecia areata. Here the CDR3 reads CASSGTSGISHEQYF. DNA for the CDR3: TGTGCCAGCAGTGGGACTAGCGGGATCTCCCACGAGCAGTACTTC.